This TCR beta chain was captured in a study of blood T cell repertoires in COVID-19 (dated by TCRdb to about 2020). The study in broad terms: Collaborator samples came from the United States, Italy and Spain and covered acute and convalescent phases of COVID-19. The prospective study material was composed of cDNA or gDNA derived from T cells, B-cell-depleted T cells, or PBMCs. Deeply sampled blood TCRbeta repertoires from subjects exposed to, actively infected with, or recovered from COVID-19 were included in the dataset. A freely available public database, intended as a resource for researchers studying the immune response to SARS-CoV-2, is where the repertoires were released. The samples were drawn from two sources: the first 160 participants of the ongoing ImmuneRACE study, and 1,000 to 1,500 subjects contributed by 6 global collaborators. Nearly every sample came with metadata listing a de-identified subject ID, COVID-19 status, age in years and sex. HLA class I and class II types, where available, came from metadata supplied by the sample provider rather than from assay-based typing.

V lost 3 bases and J lost 4 bases; the stretch between them is 4 bases long. Including the terminal cysteine and phenylalanine, the CDR3 comprises 12 residues. CDR3 DNA only is kept here, 36 bases in frame from base 1. For CDR1 and CDR2, the germline V gene lists MNHNS and SASEGT. On the study overall, not on this receptor specifically: Clinical and demographic metadata were provided uncurated, with the amount varying by source and participant.

A second Seattle source provided samples from volunteer blood donors who had recovered from COVID-19. The collaborating institutions used their own protocols to collect whole blood in K2EDTA tubes. For TCRbeta analysis, collaborator samples were shipped as frozen whole blood, as isolated PBMCs, or as DNA extracted from either sample type. Remarks on this clone: It has no known antigen specificity. Per-base qualities were not stored, and no clone one base away is much larger.

The immunoSEQ Assay, a bias-controlled multiplex PCR, was used to amplify TCRbeta CDR3 regions from genomic DNA. As for how the authors treated the data: The number of nucleated cells in each sample was estimated by amplification of reference gene primers within the assay. Sequence reads were collapsed and filtered to measure the absolute abundance of every unique TCRbeta CDR3 rearrangement. For each sample, productive Simpson clonality was calculated as the square root of Simpson's diversity index over productive rearrangements. This is the immuneACCESS table as TCRdb keeps it, with only in-frame sequences that have V and J called. A part of the clones is gone; compared with another copy, unresolved V genes explain less than half, and the rest is unexplained. D and trimming were read from the DNA, whereas the V and J calls and clone size are those reported in that table. The sample has approximately 170,000 clones on record, more than 70% of them singletons. The ten most abundant clones make up approximately 2% of the sample.

Specimen: peripheral blood. The V and J genes are TRBV6-1 and TRBJ2-1, with no reliable assignment of the D segment. This TCR was recovered from a man between 50 and 59 years old who had recovered from COVID-19. The sequenced DNA is TGTGCCAGCAGTGAGTCGTACAATGAGCAGTTCTTC. This codes for CASSESYNEQFF.